Sequencing of this TCR beta chain was carried out in a study of T cell responses to AZD1222 COVID-19 vaccine. Study information: Samples with a second dose at about 4 or about 12 weeks were pooled together.

Findings and limits, study-wide: Reportedly, nearly half the spike-specific TCRs target unmutated variant regions. An increase in Spike-specific TCR breadth and depth was observed after two AZD1222 doses. Vaccine-related CD4 TCRs covered spike, predominating at 160-218 and 743-854.

Here immunoSEQ multiplex PCR was the method, and the copy in TCRdb shows in-frame clones only, minus some. The sample holds 120,000 or so clones, roughly 87% seen once. Points on this clone: No antigen is known for it.

This CDR3 contains 13 residues. Deletions cut 3 bases from V and 8 bases from J, with 16 bases between. CDR1 and CDR2 from the germline V gene are SQVTM and ANQGSEA. The sequenced sample was peripheral blood, obtained on day 0 of AZD1222 vaccination. The receptor was derived from an adult in good health. The chain uses TRBV29-1 and TRBJ1-2; D is unclear. The CDR3 is CSVEGRELRGYTF. Here the CDR3 DNA reads TGCAGCGTTGAGGGAAGGGAATTGCGCGGCTACACCTTC.